The T cell receptor (beta chain) described here comes from a study of cytomegalovirus exposure and HLA in healthy donors. Broader study findings: In presence/absence analyses, roughly uniform sequencing depth across donors was assumed. The analysis excluded some indistinguishable V segments, including TRBV6-2 and TRBV6-3.

Primers included in the PCR were 60 Vbeta and 13 Jbeta primers. In the study's own analysis: Later, an analysis found 80 million or so unique TCR beta chains, and roughly 10 million of these were shared. Repertoires were generated with immunoSEQ multiplex PCR, while TCRdb's copy carries only in-frame clones and drops some. That table furnishes V, J and clone size, whereas the DNA furnished D and trimming. Of some 130,000 clones in the sample, under 90% were seen once. A note on this clone: The antigen remains undetermined.

CDR1 MRHNA and CDR2 SNTAGT come from the germline V gene. This CDR3 comprises 13 residues. V dropped 5 bases and J dropped 3; count of bases not matched to a gene: 1. The rearrangement links TRBV6-4 to TRBJ2-3, with 8 nucleotides matching TRBD2. Sequenced input: PBMCs. This clonotype originated in a woman between 40 and 50 years old in good health and CMV-seronegative. The CDR3 nucleotides are TGTGCCAGCAGTAAGCGGGAGACAGATACGCAGTATTTT. This gives the protein CASSKRETDTQYF.